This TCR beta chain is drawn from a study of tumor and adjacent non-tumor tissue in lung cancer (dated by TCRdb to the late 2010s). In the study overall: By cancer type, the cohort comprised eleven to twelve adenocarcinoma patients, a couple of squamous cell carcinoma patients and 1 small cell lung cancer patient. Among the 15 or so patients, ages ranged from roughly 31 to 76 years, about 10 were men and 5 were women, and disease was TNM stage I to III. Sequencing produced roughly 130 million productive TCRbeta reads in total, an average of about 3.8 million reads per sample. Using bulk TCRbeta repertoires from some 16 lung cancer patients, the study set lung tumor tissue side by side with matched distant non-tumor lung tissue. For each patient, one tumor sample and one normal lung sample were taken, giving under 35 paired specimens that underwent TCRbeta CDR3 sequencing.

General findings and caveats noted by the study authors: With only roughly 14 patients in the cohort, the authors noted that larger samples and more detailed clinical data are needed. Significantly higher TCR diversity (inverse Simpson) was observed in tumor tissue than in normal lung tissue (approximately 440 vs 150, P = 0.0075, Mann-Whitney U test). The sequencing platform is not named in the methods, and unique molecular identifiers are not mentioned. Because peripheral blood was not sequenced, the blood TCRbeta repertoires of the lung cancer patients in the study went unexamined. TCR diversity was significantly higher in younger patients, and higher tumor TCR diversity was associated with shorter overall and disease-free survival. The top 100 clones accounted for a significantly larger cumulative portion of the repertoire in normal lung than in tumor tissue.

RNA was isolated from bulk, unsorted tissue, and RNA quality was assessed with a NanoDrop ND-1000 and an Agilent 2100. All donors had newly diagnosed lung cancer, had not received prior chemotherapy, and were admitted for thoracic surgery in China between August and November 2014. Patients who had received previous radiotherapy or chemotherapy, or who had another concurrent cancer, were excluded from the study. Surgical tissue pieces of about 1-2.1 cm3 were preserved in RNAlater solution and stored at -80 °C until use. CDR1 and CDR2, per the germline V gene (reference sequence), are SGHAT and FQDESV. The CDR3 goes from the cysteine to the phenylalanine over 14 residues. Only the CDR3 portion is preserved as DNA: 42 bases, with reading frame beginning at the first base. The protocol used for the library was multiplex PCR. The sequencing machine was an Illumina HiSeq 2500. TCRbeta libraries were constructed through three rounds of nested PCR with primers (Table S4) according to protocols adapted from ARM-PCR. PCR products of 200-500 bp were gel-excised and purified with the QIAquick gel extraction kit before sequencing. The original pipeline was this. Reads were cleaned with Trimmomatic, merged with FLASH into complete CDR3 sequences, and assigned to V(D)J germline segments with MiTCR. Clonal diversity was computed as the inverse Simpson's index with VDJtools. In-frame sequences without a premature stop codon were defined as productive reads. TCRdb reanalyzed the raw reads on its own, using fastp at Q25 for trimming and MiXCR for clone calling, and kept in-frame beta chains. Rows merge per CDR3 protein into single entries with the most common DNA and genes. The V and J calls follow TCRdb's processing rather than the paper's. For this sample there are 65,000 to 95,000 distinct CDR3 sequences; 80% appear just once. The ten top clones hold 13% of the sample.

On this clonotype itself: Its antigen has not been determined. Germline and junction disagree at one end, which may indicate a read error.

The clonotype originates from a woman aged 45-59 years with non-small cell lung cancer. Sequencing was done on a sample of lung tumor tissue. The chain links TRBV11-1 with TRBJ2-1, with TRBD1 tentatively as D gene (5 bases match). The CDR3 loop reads CASSFRQSIDEQFF. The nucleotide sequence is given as TGTGCAAGCAGCTTCCGACAGTCTATCGATGAGCAGTTCTTC.